These 5 T cell receptor beta chains were sequenced from one sample in a study of shared clonotypes between healthy human individuals. Assay: immunoSEQ multiplex PCR; the TCRdb copy retains only in-frame clones and omits some. The repertoire consists of around 350,000 clones, with less than 75% occurring once and the leading ten covering 10%. The specimen was memory CD4+ T cells sorted from blood. As to subset: CD45RA-negative fraction. The receptor source for this set is a man younger than 45 in good health.

The rearrangement joins TRBV5-1 to TRBJ2-3, with 14 bases that match TRBD2. The ends lost 4 bases at V and 9 bases at J; junction bases unmatched: 4. Germline V gene lookup returns CDR1 SGHRS and CDR2 YFSETQ. The CDR3 runs 14 residues. The CDR3 nucleotides read TGCGCCAGCAGCCGCGGACTAGCGGGAGGAACGCAGTATTTT. This gives the protein CASSRGLAGGTQYF.

The sample holds a few counts of this clone. This chain uses TRBV7-8 with TRBJ2-7; a possible D gene is TRBD1 (6 bases). There are 15 residues in the CDR3. V was trimmed by 2 bases and J by 6 bases, leaving 17 bases between them. The V gene's germline CDR1 is SGHVS and CDR2 FQNEAQ. Here the CDR3 reads CASSLSDRLLGEQYF. The CDR3 nucleotides read TGTGCCAGCAGCTTATCCGACAGGCTTTTGGGCGAGCAGTACTTC.

This clone was counted once. The chain uses TRBV2 and TRBJ2-1; D is possibly TRBD2 (6 bases). The V and J ends lost 6 bases and 8 bases respectively, with 11 bases between them. This CDR3 comprises 12 residues. The germline V gene has CDR1 SNHLY and CDR2 FYNNEI. CDR3 amino acids: CASREREDEQFF. In DNA, the CDR3 is TGTGCCAGCAGAGAAAGGGAGGATGAGCAGTTCTTC.

The chain combines TRBV7-2 with TRBJ1-2; 8 bases agree with TRBD1. The V segment lost 5 bases and the J segment 4 bases; nucleotides outside the gene matches: 9. The germline CDR1 and CDR2 sequences are SGHTA and FQGNSA. This CDR3 is built from 15 residues. The CDR3 loop reads CASSPGQGFIYGYTF. The CDR3 nucleotides read TGTGCCAGCAGCCCCGGACAGGGTTTTATCTATGGCTACACCTTC.

This chain joins TRBV5-1 and TRBJ2-7, with 9 bases matching TRBD2. Trimming removed 4 bases from V and 2 bases from J; junction bases left unmatched: 7. This CDR3 spans 15 amino acids. Germline CDR1 and CDR2: SGHRS and YFSETQ. The chain's CDR3 is CASSLLAGGPYEQYF. The CDR3 nucleotides read TGCGCCAGCAGCCTACTAGCGGGCGGTCCCTACGAGCAGTACTTC.